These 16 T cell receptor beta chains were sequenced from one sample in a study of shared clonotypes between healthy human individuals. Sequencing was performed with immunoSEQ multiplex PCR; in TCRdb, only in-frame clones are kept and a portion is missing. The sample includes roughly 1 million clones, roughly 75% seen only once; the top ten take about 1.5%. Source material: memory CD4+ T cells sorted from blood. As for subset: CD45RA-negative fraction. Receptors originate from a man between 18 and 35 years old in good health.

V and J are TRBV7-9 and TRBJ2-1; TRBD2 aligns across 9 bases. The CDR3 spans 16 residues. Germline assignment: CDR1 SEHNR and CDR2 FQNEAQ (reference sequence). J lost 7 bases, V lost 1 base, and 8 bases had no gene match. Here the CDR3 DNA reads TGTGCCAGCAGCTTAGGTTCTGCGGGAGGGGCAAATGAGCAGTTCTTC. Encoded protein: CASSLGSAGGANEQFF.

The DNA for the CDR3 is TGTGCCAGCAGCGTAGAGGCTAGCGTCCCCGAGCAGTACTTC. This translates into CASSVEASVPEQYF. V and J are TRBV9 and TRBJ2-7, with D perhaps matching TRBD2 (6 bases). Trimming stripped 0 bases from V and 6 bases from J, with 13 bases between. There are 14 residues in the CDR3. Germline-derived CDR1 and CDR2 are SGDLS and YYNGEE.

The rearrangement uses TRBV11-2 and TRBJ2-3, with D possibly matching TRBD1 (6 bases). The CDR3 spans 17 residues. Germline V CDR1 and CDR2: SGHAT, FQNNGV. The V end lost 5 bases, the J end lost 1 base, and 19 bases lay between the germline ends. CDR3 amino acids: CASSTQLVGARTDTQYF. The CDR3 coding sequence is TGTGCCAGCAGCACCCAATTGGTGGGGGCGCGCACAGATACGCAGTATTTT.

The rearrangement uses TRBV25-1 and TRBJ1-1; D unresolved. This CDR3 contains 12 residues. Germline V lookup: CDR1 MGHDK, CDR2 SYGVNS. Trimming pared 3 bases from V and 11 bases from J, leaving 13 bases between. CDR3 nucleotide sequence: TGTGCCAGCAGTGATATAGGGTCTGGGGCTTTCTTT. Its translation is CASSDIGSGAFF.

This CDR3 is CASSQVGRVRTDHQPQHF. In DNA, the CDR3 is TGCGCCAGCAGCCAAGTTGGTCGCGTTCGGACCGATCATCAGCCCCAGCATTTT. The chain couples TRBV4-1 to TRBJ1-5, with D unresolved. The V gene's germline CDR1 is MGHRA and CDR2 YSYEKL. The CDR3 extends over 18 amino acids. Between the trimmed V and J ends, which lost 1 base and 5 bases, there was a span of 21 bases.

The rearrangement uses TRBV18 and TRBJ2-2; 8 nucleotides align to TRBD2. After removal of 0 bases from V and 5 bases from J, the junction contained 5 bases not matched to a gene. This CDR3 spans 16 amino acids. The germline V gene has CDR1 KGHSH and CDR2 LQKENI. Here the CDR3 DNA reads TGTGCCAGCTCACCACCGGGACTAGGTAGAACCGGGGAGCTGTTTTTT. Its protein product is CASSPPGLGRTGELFF.

To note about this clone: Other nucleotide sequences from this sample produce the same CDR3. This rearrangement joins TRBV25-1 to TRBJ1-4, with TRBD1 identical over 7 bases. This CDR3 spans 14 amino acids. After removal of 3 bases from V and 4 bases from J, the junction contained 2 bases not matched to a gene. CDR1 and CDR2 from the germline V gene are MGHDK and SYGVNS. The CDR3 sequence: CASSDPGGNEKLFF. As DNA, the CDR3 is TGTGCCAGCAGTGACCCAGGGGGTAATGAAAAACTGTTTTTT.

The chain joins TRBV27 to TRBJ2-2, with 9 bases aligning to TRBD1. Unmatched junction bases numbered 4, after V lost 5 bases and J lost 6 bases. Germline loops: CDR1 MNHEY, CDR2 SMNVEV (reference sequence). The CDR3 covers 14 residues. CDR3 coding DNA: TGTGCCAGCAGTCCCGGGACAGGGCCCGGGGAGCTGTTTTTT. It is translated as CASSPGTGPGELFF.

This clone was detected only a few times. The gene calls are TRBV11-2 and TRBJ2-3; 14 nucleotides match TRBD2. The junction had 4 bases not matched to a gene; V was cut back by 4 bases and J by 4 bases. This CDR3 contains 16 residues. Germline CDR1 reads SGHAT; CDR2 reads FQNNGV. The CDR3 reads CASSSLTSGGADTQYF. The CDR3 nucleotides are TGTGCCAGCAGCTCGCTGACTAGCGGGGGGGCAGATACGCAGTATTTT.

As DNA, the CDR3 is TGTGCCAGCAGCTTACGTTTGGGGGCTGGGGCCAACGTCCTGACTTTC. Protein sequence: CASSLRLGAGANVLTF. The rearrangement uses TRBV7-9 and TRBJ2-6; D might be TRBD1 or TRBD2, each matching 5 bases. Between the trimmed V and J ends, which lost 2 bases and 2 bases, there was a span of 10 bases. Germline V gene lookup returns CDR1 SEHNR and CDR2 FQNEAQ (reference sequence). The CDR3 contains 16 residues.

The V and J genes are TRBV25-1 and TRBJ1-2, with 8 positions matching TRBD1. The trim removed 5 bases at V and 8 bases at J, leaving 10 bases unmatched. Germline CDR1 reads MGHDK; CDR2 reads SYGVNS. The CDR3 has 14 residues. CDR3 sequence reads: CASSPLDRGEGYTF. As DNA, the CDR3 is TGTGCCAGCAGTCCACTTGACAGGGGAGAGGGCTACACCTTC.

V is TRBV5-1 and J is TRBJ2-5; the D gene is possibly TRBD1 (8 bases). Germline CDR1 SGHRS, CDR2 YFSETQ. Deletions cut 4 bases from V and 2 bases from J, with 12 bases between. The CDR3 is 14 amino acids. The CDR3 region has the DNA TGCGCCAGCAGCGGGGGGGACAGGCAAGAGACCCAGTACTTC. As protein: CASSGGDRQETQYF.

This clone was counted a few times. The chain carries TRBV7-9 and TRBJ1-5; TRBD1 aligns across 9 bases. Germline V gene data show CDR1 as SEHNR and CDR2 as FQNEAQ (reference sequence). V gave up 5 bases and J gave up 0 bases; unmatched junction bases: 2. CDR3 length equals 15 residues. The CDR3 DNA follows: TGTGCCAGCAGCCGGGGACAGGGTAGCAATCAGCCCCAGCATTTT. This encodes CASSRGQGSNQPQHF.

The chain uses TRBV10-2 and TRBJ1-6; no reliable D call. This CDR3 has 14 residues. The germline V gene has CDR1 WSHSY and CDR2 SAAADI. The ends were cut back, 5 bases at V and 5 bases at J, with 10 bases in the middle. The CDR3 here is CASSTPSDNSPLHF. The CDR3 nucleotides read TGCGCCAGCAGTACACCGAGTGATAATTCACCCCTCCACTTT.

A remark on this clone: The sample has other DNA sequences that encode this CDR3 too. The chain couples TRBV7-2 to TRBJ2-7; maybe TRBD2 (6 bases). The CDR3 extends over 15 amino acids. Per germline, CDR1 SGHTA and CDR2 FQGNSA. V was pared by 1 base and J by 0 bases, with 10 bases between. CDR3 protein: CASSLGAGPSYEQYF. Written as DNA, the CDR3 is TGTGCCAGCAGCTTAGGGGCGGGACCCTCCTACGAGCAGTACTTC.

Concerning this clone: Other nucleotide sequences in the sample specify the same CDR3. The chain combines TRBV6-5 with TRBJ1-2; D uncertain. The germline gives CDR1 MNHEY, CDR2 SVGAGI. Trimming took off 0 bases at V and 4 bases at J, with 9 bases between the two ends. This CDR3 comprises 14 residues. The CDR3 sequence is CASSYSGRSYGYTF. Written as DNA, the CDR3 is TGTGCCAGCAGTTACTCGGGCAGAAGCTATGGCTACACCTTC.